Each of the 29 T cell receptor beta chains below was sequenced from the same sample in a study of monozygotic twins with inflammatory bowel disease. TCRdb reprocessed the 5' RACE reads, keeping one entry per CDR3 protein, no DNA. The sample shows 300,000 to 450,000 distinct CDR3 sequences, and just over 2.5% sits with its ten largest clones. Sequences were obtained from blood. The source is a human donor with ulcerative colitis or Crohn's disease, or a healthy co-twin of an affected twin (not recorded which).

The J gene is TRBJ2-7, the V gene TRBV6-1; the TCRdb D gene call, TRBD1, has no DNA to confirm it. CDR3 length: 14 residues. Germline V lookup: CDR1 MNHNS, CDR2 SASEGT. The CDR3 is CASSVDRVSYEQYF.

The chain recombines TRBV30 with TRBJ2-7; TCRdb names TRBD1, which stays unverified in the absence of DNA. CDR3 length equals 14 residues. The germline CDR1 and CDR2 sequences are GTSNPN and SVGIG (reference sequence). The CDR3 loop is CAWRRDRHSYEQYF.

V gene TRBV7-2 combines with J gene TRBJ1-3; absent DNA, TCRdb's TRBD1 call cannot be checked. Per the germline V gene, CDR1 is SGHTA and CDR2 is FQGNSA. The CDR3 runs to 14 residues. The CDR3 spells CASSLSDRRNTIYF.

The chain recombines TRBV20-1 with TRBJ2-5; the D call of TRBD2 rests on TCRdb alone, since no DNA is present to check it. CDR1 and CDR2 (germline): DFQATT, SNEGSKA (reference sequence). There are 15 residues in the CDR3. CDR3 in amino acids: CSARRTSGEGETQYF.

This rearrangement joins TRBV6-1 to TRBJ2-3. This CDR3 has 16 amino acids. Looked up from germline, CDR1 is MNHNS and CDR2 is SASEGT. The CDR3 reads CASSDTFGVLPDTQYF.

The rearrangement uses TRBV6-2 or TRBV6-3 and TRBJ2-7; TCRdb outputs TRBD1, but without DNA this stays unchecked. This CDR3 region has 15 residues. CDR1 and CDR2 from the germline V gene are MNHEY and SVGEGT. CDR3 loop: CASSSPTDRSYEQYF.

This chain joins TRBV24-1 and TRBJ1-1. This CDR3 contains 13 residues. Germline V CDR1 and CDR2: KGHDR, SFDVKD. Here the CDR3 reads CATSDWLNTEAFF.

CDR3 residues: CSARSETYRDRRLANYGYTF. The chain uses TRBV20-1 and TRBJ1-2; as DNA is missing, the TRBD1 call by TCRdb cannot be tested. The CDR3 runs to 20 residues. In germline, CDR1 is DFQATT, CDR2 SNEGSKA (reference sequence).

This chain joins TRBV5-1 and TRBJ2-7; TCRdb selects TRBD1, and the lack of DNA leaves this call unchecked. In germline, CDR1 is SGHRS, CDR2 YFSETQ. The CDR3 loop spans 14 amino acids. CDR3 protein: CASASQGSGDEQYF.

V gene TRBV5-1 combines with J gene TRBJ2-7; TCRdb outputs TRBD2, but without DNA this stays unchecked. The CDR3 covers 15 residues. The germline V gene encodes CDR1 SGHRS and CDR2 YFSETQ. The CDR3 reads CASSFPAGQPYEQYF. The variable domain in full, completed from reference TRBV5-1 and TRBJ2-7, reads KAGVTQTPRYLIKTRGQQVTLSCSPISGHRSVSWYQQTPGQGLQFLFEYFSETQRNKGNFPGRFSGRQFSNSRSEMNVSTLELGDSALYLCASSFPAGQPYEQYFGPGTRLTVT.

The chain combines TRBV6-5 with TRBJ2-5; as DNA is missing, the TRBD1 call by TCRdb cannot be tested. Per the germline V gene, CDR1 is MNHEY and CDR2 is SVGAGI. The CDR3 is made up of 19 amino acids. CDR3 protein: CASSYSKGQGTSTQETQYF.

The gene calls are TRBV12-3 or TRBV12-4 and TRBJ1-1; the TCRdb D gene call, TRBD1, has no DNA to confirm it. This CDR3 contains 14 residues. CDR3 region: CASSTDRTNTEAFF.

The chain carries TRBV9 and TRBJ2-1; as DNA is missing, the TRBD1 call by TCRdb cannot be tested. CDR1 is SGDLS and CDR2 is YYNGEE in the germline V gene. The CDR3 runs to 14 residues. The CDR3 region is CASSFDRANNEQFF.

CDR3 protein: CASSLGFIAGGYNEQFF. This chain links TRBV7-6 with TRBJ2-1; the D gene TCRdb calls, TRBD2, cannot be checked with no DNA. The germline V gene has CDR1 SGHVS and CDR2 FNYEAQ. There are 17 residues in the CDR3.

The rearrangement links TRBV4-3 to TRBJ2-7. The CDR3 contains 16 residues. Germline lookup yields CDR1 LGHNA and CDR2 YSLEER. CDR3 amino acids: CASSQGLGSRSYEQYF.

This chain connects TRBV9 to TRBJ1-1; lacking DNA, the TRBD1 call made by TCRdb goes unchecked. The CDR3 has 15 residues. Germline CDR1 is SGDLS and CDR2 is YYNGEE. CDR3: CASSDSGNWGTEAFF.

This sequence joins TRBV27 and TRBJ2-5; there is no DNA to check the TCRdb D call of TRBD1. This CDR3 is built from 14 residues. Germline V gene data show CDR1 as MNHEY and CDR2 as SMNVEV (reference sequence). CDR3 amino acids: CASSPRTAQETQYF.

This rearrangement joins TRBV11-2 to TRBJ2-3; with no DNA, the TCRdb D assignment of TRBD1 cannot be verified. Germline-derived CDR1 and CDR2 are SGHAT and FQNNGV. This CDR3 is built from 17 residues. CDR3: CASSSPLGVSSTDTQYF.

The gene calls are TRBV7-3 and TRBJ2-5. The length of the CDR3 is 13 residues. CDR1 and CDR2 from the germline V gene are SGHTA and FQGTGA. The CDR3 protein is CASSLTKKETQYF.

This chain connects TRBV5-6 to TRBJ2-3; TCRdb picks TRBD2, but there is no DNA to check that call. This CDR3 is 19 amino acids long. CDR1 and CDR2 from the germline V gene are SGHDT and YYEEEE. This CDR3 reads CASILAGGHNPISTDTQYF. The full variable domain, completed using reference TRBV5-6 and TRBJ2-3, is DAGVTQSPTHLIKTRGQQVTLRCSPKSGHDTVSWYQQALGQGPQFIFQYYEEEERQRGNFPDRFSGHQFPNYSSELNVNALLLGDSALYLCASILAGGHNPISTDTQYFGPGTRLTVL.

The V gene is TRBV6-2 or TRBV6-3, the J gene TRBJ1-5; TCRdb gives TRBD1 as the D gene, but with no DNA this cannot be confirmed. Germline values: CDR1 MNHEY, CDR2 SVGEGT. The CDR3 has 16 amino acids. CDR3 region: CASRTTGGASNQPQHF.

This rearrangement joins TRBV15 to TRBJ2-7; the D call of TRBD2 rests on TCRdb alone, since no DNA is present to check it. Per germline, CDR1 LNHNV and CDR2 YYDKDF (reference sequence). There are 14 residues in the CDR3. The CDR3 is CATSRVGQVYEQYF.

This chain links TRBV24-1 with TRBJ1-5. Per the germline V gene, CDR1 is KGHDR and CDR2 is SFDVKD. The CDR3 consists of 14 residues. The CDR3 region is CATSDSGFNQPQHF.

The chain has TRBV7-2 and TRBJ1-4; there is no DNA to check the TCRdb D call of TRBD1. The CDR3 runs to 15 residues. CDR1 is SGHTA, CDR2 FQGNSA, per germline. CDR3 protein: CASSLTGTGNEKLFF.

V gene TRBV12-3 or TRBV12-4 combines with J gene TRBJ1-5; absent DNA, TCRdb's TRBD1 call cannot be checked. The CDR3 has 15 residues. The CDR3 here is CASSFARASNQPQHF.

V is TRBV11-3 and J is TRBJ2-7; no DNA is available, so the TRBD2 call from TCRdb remains unchecked. The CDR3 has 14 residues. Germline V gene data show CDR1 as SGHNT and CDR2 as YENEEA. CDR3: CASSFGGQTNEQYF.

This sequence joins TRBV6-2 or TRBV6-3 and TRBJ2-3; TCRdb gives TRBD1 as the D gene, but with no DNA this cannot be confirmed. Germline CDR1 reads MNHEY; CDR2 reads SVGEGT. The CDR3 runs 16 residues. Here the CDR3 reads CASSYPQGAPGNTQYF.

The rearrangement uses TRBV5-1 and TRBJ1-1; as DNA is missing, the TRBD1 call by TCRdb cannot be tested. This CDR3 has 14 residues. CDR1 is SGHRS, CDR2 YFSETQ, per germline. This chain's CDR3 is CASSLAMGGTEAFF.

The chain couples TRBV9 to TRBJ2-5; the TRBD2 assignment by TCRdb is unverifiable without DNA. The CDR3 covers 15 residues. Per the germline V gene, CDR1 is SGDLS and CDR2 is YYNGEE. The CDR3 sequence: CASSVGVGGYETQYF.